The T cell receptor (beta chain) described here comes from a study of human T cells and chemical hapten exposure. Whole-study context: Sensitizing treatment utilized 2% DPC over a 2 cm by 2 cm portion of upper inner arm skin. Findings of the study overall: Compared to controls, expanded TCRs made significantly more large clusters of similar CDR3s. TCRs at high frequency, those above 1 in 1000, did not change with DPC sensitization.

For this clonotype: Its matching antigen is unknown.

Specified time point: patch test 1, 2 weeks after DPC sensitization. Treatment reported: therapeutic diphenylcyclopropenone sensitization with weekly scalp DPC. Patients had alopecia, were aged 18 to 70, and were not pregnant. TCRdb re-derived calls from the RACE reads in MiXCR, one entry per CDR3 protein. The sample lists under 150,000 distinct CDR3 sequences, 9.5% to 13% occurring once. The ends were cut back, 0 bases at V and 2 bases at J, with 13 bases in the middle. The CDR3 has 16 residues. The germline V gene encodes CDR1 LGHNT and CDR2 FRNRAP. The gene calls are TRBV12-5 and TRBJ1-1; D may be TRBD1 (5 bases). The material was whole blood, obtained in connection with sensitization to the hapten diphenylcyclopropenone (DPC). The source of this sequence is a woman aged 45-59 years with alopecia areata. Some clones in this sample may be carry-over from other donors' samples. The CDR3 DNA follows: TGTGCTAGTGGTTTGGTACTCGACAGAGGAAACACTGAAGCTTTCTTT. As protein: CASGLVLDRGNTEAFF.